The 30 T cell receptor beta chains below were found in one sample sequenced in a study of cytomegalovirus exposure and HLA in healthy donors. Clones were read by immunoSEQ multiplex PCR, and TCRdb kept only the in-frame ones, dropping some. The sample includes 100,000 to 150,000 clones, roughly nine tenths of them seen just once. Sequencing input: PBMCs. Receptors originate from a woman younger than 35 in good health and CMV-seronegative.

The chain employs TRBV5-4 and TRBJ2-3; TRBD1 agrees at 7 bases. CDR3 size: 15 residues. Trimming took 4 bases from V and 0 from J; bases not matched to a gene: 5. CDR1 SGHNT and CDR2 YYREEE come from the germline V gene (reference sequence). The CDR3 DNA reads TGTGCCAGCAGCCATGACAGGGCTAGCACAGATACGCAGTATTTT. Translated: CASSHDRASTDTQYF.

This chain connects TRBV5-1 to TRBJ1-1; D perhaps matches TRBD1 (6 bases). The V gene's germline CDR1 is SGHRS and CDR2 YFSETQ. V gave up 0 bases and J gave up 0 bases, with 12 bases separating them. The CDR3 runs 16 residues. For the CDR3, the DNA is TGCGCCAGCAGCTTGGGTCCAGGGGCTATGAACACTGAAGCTTTCTTT. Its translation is CASSLGPGAMNTEAFF. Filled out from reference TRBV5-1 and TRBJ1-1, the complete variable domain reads KAGVTQTPRYLIKTRGQQVTLSCSPISGHRSVSWYQQTPGQGLQFLFEYFSETQRNKGNFPGRFSGRQFSNSRSEMNVSTLELGDSALYLCASSLGPGAMNTEAFFGQGTRLTVV.

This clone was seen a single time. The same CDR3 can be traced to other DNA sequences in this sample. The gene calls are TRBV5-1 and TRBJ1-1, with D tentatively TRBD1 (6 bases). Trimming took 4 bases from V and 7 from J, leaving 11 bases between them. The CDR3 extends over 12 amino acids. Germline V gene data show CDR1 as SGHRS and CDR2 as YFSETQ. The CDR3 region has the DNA TGCGCCAGCAGCCTACAGGGAATTGAAGCTTTCTTT. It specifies CASSLQGIEAFF.

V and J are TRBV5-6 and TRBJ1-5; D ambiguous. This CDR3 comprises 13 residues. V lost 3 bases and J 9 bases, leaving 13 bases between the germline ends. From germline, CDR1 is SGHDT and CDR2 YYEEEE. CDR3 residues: CASSSYLVPPQHF. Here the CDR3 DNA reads TGTGCCAGCAGCTCCTATTTGGTTCCGCCCCAGCATTTT.

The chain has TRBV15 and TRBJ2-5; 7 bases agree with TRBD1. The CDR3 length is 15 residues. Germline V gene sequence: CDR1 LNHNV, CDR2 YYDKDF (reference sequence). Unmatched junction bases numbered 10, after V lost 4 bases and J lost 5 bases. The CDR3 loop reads CATSKLTGLKETQYF. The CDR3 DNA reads TGTGCCACCAGCAAACTGACAGGGCTTAAGGAGACCCAGTACTTC.

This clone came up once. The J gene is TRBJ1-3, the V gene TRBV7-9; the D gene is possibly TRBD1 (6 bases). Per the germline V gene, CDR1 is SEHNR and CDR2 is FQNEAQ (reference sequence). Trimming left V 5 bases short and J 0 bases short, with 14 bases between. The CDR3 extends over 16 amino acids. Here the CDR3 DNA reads TGTGCCAGCAGCCCTACAGGGCTGACCTCTGGAAACACCATATATTTT. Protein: CASSPTGLTSGNTIYF.

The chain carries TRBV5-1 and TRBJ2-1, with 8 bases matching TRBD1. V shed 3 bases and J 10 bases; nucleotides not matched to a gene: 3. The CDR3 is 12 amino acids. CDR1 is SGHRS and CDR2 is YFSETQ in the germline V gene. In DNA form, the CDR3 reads TGCGCCAGCAGCTACTACAGGGGGGAGCAGTTCTTC. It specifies CASSYYRGEQFF.

The CDR3 nucleotides read TGTGCCACCAGCAGGGGACAGGGTGACACCGGGGAGCTGTTTTTT. The encoded protein is CATSRGQGDTGELFF. The V and J genes are TRBV15 and TRBJ2-2, with 9 bases matching TRBD1. Germline trimming cut 3 bases from V and 3 bases from J; bases unmatched to any gene: 2. Per germline, CDR1 LNHNV and CDR2 YYDKDF (reference sequence). This CDR3 is 15 amino acids long.

In nucleotides, the CDR3 is TGTGCCAGTTTACCTCGGACCGCGGGCGGCACTGAAGCTTTCTTT. It translates to CASLPRTAGGTEAFF. The chain employs TRBV6-5 and TRBJ1-1; no firm D call. The V gene's germline CDR1 is MNHEY and CDR2 SVGAGI. Deletions cut 9 bases from V and 4 bases from J, with 21 bases between. The CDR3 is 15 amino acids.

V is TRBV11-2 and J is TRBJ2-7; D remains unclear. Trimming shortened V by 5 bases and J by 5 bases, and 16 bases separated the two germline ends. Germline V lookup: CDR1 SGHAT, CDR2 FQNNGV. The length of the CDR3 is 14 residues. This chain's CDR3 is CASSPVGRDHEQYF. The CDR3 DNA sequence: TGTGCCAGCAGCCCCGTTGGGCGAGACCACGAGCAGTACTTC.

As DNA, the CDR3 is TGTGCCAGCAGCCCCGAGATAACTTTCACCGGGGAGCTGTTTTTT. It specifies CASSPEITFTGELFF. The genes are TRBV7-3 and TRBJ2-2; D remains ambiguous. Germline CDR1 reads SGHTA; CDR2 reads FQGTGA. This CDR3 contains 15 residues. The germline V and J ends were trimmed by 5 bases and 4 bases, with 14 bases remaining between them.

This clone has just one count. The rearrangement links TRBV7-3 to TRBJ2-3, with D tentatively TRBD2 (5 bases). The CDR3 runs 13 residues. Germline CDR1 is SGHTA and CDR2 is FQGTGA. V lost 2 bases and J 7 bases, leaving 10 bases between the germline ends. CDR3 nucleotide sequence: TGTGCCAGCAGCTTATCGGGGTGGAATACGCAGTATTTT. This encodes CASSLSGWNTQYF. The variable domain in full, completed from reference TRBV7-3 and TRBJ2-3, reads GAGVSQTPSNKVTEKGKYVELRCDPISGHTALYWYRQSLGQGPEFLIYFQGTGAADDSGLPNDRFFAVRPEGSVSTLKIQRTERGDSAVYLCASSLSGWNTQYFGPGTRLTVL.

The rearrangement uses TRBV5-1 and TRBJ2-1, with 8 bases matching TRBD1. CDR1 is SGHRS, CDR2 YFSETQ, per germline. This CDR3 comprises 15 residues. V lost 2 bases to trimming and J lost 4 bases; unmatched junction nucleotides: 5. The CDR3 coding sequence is TGCGCCAGCAGCTTAGGACAGGGAGAGTACAATGAGCAGTTCTTC. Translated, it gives CASSLGQGEYNEQFF.

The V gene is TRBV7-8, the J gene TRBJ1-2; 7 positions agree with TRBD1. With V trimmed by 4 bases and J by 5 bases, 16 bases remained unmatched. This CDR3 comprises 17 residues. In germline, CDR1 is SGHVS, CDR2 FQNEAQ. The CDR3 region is CASSSGPGRGISYGYTF. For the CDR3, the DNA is TGTGCCAGCAGCTCCGGGCCGGGCAGGGGGATATCTTATGGCTACACCTTC.

Here the CDR3 DNA reads TGTGCCAGCAAACCGGACAGGGGGTCAGATACGCAGTATTTT. This gives the protein CASKPDRGSDTQYF. This chain links TRBV2 with TRBJ2-3; 10 bases are shared with TRBD1. This CDR3 region has 14 residues. The germline gives CDR1 SNHLY, CDR2 FYNNEI. V was pared by 7 bases and J by 4 bases, with 5 bases of the junction left unmatched.

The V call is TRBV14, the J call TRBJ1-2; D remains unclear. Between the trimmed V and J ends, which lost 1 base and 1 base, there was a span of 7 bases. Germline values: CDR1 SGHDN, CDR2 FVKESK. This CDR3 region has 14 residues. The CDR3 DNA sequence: TGTGCCAGCAGCCAAGGGTCAGATAACTATGGCTACACCTTC. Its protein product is CASSQGSDNYGYTF.

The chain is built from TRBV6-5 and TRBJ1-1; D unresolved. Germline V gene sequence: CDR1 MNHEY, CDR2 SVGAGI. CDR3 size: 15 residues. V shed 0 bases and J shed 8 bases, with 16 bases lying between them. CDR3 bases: TGTGCCAGCAGTTACTCGATACACTCGACTGCCGAAGCTTTCTTT. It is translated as CASSYSIHSTAEAFF.

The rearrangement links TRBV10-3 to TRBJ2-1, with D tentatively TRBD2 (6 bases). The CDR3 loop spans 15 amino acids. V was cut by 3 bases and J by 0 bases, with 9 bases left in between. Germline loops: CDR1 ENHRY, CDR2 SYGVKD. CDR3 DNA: TGTGCCATCAGTGATTACGGGGGCTCCTACAATGAGCAGTTCTTC. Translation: CAISDYGGSYNEQFF.

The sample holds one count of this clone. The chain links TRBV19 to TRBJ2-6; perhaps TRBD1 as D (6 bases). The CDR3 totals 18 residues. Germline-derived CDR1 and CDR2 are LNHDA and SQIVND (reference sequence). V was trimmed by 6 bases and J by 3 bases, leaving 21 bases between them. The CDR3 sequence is CASRILGAGNSGANVLTF. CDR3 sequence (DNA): TGTGCCAGTAGAATATTGGGGGCGGGTAATAGTGGGGCCAACGTCCTGACTTTC.

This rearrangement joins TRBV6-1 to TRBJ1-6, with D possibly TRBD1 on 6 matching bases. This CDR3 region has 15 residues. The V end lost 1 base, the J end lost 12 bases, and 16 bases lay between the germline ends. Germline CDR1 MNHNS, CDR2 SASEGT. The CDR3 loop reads CASSEVAGELLPLHF. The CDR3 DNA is TGTGCCAGCAGTGAAGTCGCAGGGGAACTTTTACCCCTCCACTTT.

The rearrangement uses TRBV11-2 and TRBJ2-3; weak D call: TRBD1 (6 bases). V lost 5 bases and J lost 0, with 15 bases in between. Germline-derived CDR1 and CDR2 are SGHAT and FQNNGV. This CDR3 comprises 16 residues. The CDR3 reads CASSVAGALSTDTQYF. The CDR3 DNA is TGTGCCAGCAGCGTGGCAGGGGCACTTAGCACAGATACGCAGTATTTT.

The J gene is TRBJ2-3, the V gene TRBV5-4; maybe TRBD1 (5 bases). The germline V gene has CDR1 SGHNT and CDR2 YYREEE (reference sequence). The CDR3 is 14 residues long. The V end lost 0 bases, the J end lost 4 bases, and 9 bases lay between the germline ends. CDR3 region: CASSLVGRPDTQYF. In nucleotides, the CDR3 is TGTGCCAGCAGCTTGGTGGGGCGACCAGATACGCAGTATTTT.

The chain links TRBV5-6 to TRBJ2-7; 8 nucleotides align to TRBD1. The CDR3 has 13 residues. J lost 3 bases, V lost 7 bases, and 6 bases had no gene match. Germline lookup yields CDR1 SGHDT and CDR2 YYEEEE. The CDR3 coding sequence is TGTGCCAGCGGCAGGACAGGGTACTACGAGCAGTACTTC. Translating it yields CASGRTGYYEQYF.

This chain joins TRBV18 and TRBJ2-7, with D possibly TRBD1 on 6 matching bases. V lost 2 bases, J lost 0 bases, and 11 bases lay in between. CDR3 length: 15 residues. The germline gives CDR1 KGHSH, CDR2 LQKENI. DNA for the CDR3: TGTGCCAGCTCACCAGGGACACAGAGCTCCTACGAGCAGTACTTC. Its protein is CASSPGTQSSYEQYF.

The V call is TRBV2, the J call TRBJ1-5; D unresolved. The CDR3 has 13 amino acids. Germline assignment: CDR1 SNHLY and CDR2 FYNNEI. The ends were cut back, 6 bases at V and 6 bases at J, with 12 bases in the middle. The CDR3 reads CASSVNSGQPQHF. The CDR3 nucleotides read TGTGCCAGCAGCGTAAACAGCGGTCAGCCCCAGCATTTT.

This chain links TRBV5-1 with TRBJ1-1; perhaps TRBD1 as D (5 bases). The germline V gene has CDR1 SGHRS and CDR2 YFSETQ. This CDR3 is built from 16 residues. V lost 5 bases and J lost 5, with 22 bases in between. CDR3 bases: TGCGCCAGCAGACCCCCATGGGCAGGTCCAGGGACTGAAGCTTTCTTT. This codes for CASRPPWAGPGTEAFF.

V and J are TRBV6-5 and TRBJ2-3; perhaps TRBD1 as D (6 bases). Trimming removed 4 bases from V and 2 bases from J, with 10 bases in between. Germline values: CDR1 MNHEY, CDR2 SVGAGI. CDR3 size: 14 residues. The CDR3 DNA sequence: TGTGCCAGCAGTTCGACAGGACCCACAGATACGCAGTATTTT. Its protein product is CASSSTGPTDTQYF.

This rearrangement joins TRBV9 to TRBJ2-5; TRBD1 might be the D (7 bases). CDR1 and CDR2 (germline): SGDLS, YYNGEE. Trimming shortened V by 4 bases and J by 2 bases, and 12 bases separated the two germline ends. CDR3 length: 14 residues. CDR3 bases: TGTGCCAGCAGCCCGCGGGACAGACAAGAGACCCAGTACTTC. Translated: CASSPRDRQETQYF.

The CDR3 DNA reads TGTGCCAGCCGGGCGGGAGGCGAAGGCTACACCTTC. Residues: CASRAGGEGYTF. The chain links TRBV16 to TRBJ1-2; no clear D. V was trimmed by 8 bases and J by 8 bases, leaving 15 bases between them. Germline V CDR1 and CDR2: KGHSY, FQNENV. This CDR3 is built from 12 residues.

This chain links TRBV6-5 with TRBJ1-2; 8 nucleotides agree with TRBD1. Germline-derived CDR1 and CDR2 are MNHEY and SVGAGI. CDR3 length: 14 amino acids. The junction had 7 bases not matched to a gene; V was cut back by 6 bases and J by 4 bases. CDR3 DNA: TGTGCCAGCAGGGGGGACAGGCGCCTCTATGGCTACACCTTC. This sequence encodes CASRGDRRLYGYTF.